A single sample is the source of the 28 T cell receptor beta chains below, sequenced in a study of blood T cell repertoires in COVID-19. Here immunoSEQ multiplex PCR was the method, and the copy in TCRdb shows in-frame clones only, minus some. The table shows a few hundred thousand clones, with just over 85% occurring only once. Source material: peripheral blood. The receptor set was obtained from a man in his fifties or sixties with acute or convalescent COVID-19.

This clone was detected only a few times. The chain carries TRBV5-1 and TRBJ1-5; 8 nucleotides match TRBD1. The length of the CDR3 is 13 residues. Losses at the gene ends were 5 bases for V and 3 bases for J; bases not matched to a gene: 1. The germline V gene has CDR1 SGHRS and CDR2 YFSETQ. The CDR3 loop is CASRTGDNQPQHF. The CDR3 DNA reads TGCGCCAGCAGGACAGGGGACAATCAGCCCCAGCATTTT.

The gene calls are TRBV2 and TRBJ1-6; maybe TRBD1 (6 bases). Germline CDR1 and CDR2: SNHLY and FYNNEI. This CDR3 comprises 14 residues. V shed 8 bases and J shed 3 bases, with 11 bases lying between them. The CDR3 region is CASGGQNYNSPLHF. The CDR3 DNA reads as TGTGCCAGCGGGGGACAAAACTATAATTCACCCCTCCACTTT. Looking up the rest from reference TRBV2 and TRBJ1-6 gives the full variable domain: EPEVTQTPSHQVTQMGQEVILRCVPISNHLYFYWYRQILGQKVEFLVSFYNNEISEKSEIFDDQFSVERPDGSNFTLKIRSTKLEDSAMYFCASGGQNYNSPLHFGNGTRLTVT.

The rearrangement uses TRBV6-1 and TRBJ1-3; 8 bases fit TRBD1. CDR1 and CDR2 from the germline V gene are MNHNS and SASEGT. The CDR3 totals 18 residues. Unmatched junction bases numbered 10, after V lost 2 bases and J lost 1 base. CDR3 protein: CASSERDRLRSSGNTIYF. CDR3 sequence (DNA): TGTGCCAGCAGTGAAAGGGACAGGTTGCGTAGTTCTGGAAACACCATATATTTT.

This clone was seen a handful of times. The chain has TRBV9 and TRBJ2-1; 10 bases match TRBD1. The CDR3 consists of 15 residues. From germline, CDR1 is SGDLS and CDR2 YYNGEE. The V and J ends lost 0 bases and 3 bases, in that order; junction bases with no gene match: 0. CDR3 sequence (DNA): TGTGCCAGCAGCGTAGGGACAGGGGGCTACAATGAGCAGTTCTTC. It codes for CASSVGTGGYNEQFF.

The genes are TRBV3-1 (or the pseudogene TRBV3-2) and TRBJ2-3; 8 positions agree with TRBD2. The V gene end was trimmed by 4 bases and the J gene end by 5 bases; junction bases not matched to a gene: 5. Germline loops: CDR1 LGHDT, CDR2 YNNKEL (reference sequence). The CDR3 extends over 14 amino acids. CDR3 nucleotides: TGTGCCAGCAGCCTCGGGGGGGCCAGAGATACGCAGTATTTT. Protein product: CASSLGGARDTQYF.

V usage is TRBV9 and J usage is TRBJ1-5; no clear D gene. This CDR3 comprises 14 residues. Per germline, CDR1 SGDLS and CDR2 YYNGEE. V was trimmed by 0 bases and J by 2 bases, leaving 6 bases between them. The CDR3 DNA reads TGTGCCAGCAGCGTAGGGTCGGGCAATCAGCCCCAGCATTTT. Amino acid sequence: CASSVGSGNQPQHF.

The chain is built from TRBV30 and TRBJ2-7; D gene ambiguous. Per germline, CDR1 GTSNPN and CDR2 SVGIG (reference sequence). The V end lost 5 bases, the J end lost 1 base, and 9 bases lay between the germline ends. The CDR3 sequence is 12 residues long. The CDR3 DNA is TGTGCCTGGGCGAGACAATCCTACGAGCAGTACTTC. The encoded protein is CAWARQSYEQYF.

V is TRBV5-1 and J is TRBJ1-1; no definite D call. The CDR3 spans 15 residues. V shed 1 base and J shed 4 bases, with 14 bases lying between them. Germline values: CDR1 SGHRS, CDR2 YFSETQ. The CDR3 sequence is CASSLTRQGFTEAFF. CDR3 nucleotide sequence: TGCGCCAGCAGCTTGACGAGGCAAGGATTCACTGAAGCTTTCTTT. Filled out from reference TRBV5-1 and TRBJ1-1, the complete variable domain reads KAGVTQTPRYLIKTRGQQVTLSCSPISGHRSVSWYQQTPGQGLQFLFEYFSETQRNKGNFPGRFSGRQFSNSRSEMNVSTLELGDSALYLCASSLTRQGFTEAFFGQGTRLTVV.

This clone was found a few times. CDR3 sequence reads: CASRDRYYEQYF. CDR3 nucleotide sequence: TGTGCCAGCAGGGACAGATATTACGAGCAGTACTTC. The chain is built from TRBV6-6 and TRBJ2-7, with D possibly matching TRBD1 (6 bases). The germline V gene encodes CDR1 MNHNY and CDR2 SVGAGI (reference sequence). Trimming stripped 6 bases from V and 4 bases from J, with 10 bases between. The CDR3 totals 12 residues.

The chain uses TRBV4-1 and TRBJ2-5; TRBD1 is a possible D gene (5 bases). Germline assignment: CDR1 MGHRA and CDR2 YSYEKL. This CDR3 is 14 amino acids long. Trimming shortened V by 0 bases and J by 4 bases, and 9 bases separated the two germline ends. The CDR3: CASSQDPQGETQYF. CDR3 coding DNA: TGCGCCAGCAGCCAAGATCCTCAGGGAGAGACCCAGTACTTC.

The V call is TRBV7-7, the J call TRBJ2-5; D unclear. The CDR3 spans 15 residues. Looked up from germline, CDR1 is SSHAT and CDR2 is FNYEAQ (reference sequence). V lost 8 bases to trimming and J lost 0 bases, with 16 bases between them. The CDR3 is CASSPAARHQETQYF. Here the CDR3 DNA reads TGTGCCAGCTCCCCGGCGGCGCGCCACCAAGAGACCCAGTACTTC. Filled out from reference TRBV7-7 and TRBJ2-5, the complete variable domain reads GAGVSQSPRYKVTKRGQDVTLRCDPISSHATLYWYQQALGQGPEFLTYFNYEAQPDKSGLPSDRFSAERPEGSISTLTIQRTEQRDSAMYRCASSPAARHQETQYFGPGTRLLVL.

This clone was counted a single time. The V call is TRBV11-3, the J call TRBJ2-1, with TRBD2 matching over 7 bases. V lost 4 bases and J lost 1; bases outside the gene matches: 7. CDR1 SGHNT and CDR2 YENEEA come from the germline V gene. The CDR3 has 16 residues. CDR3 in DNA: TGTGCCAGCAGCTCCCTCAGCGGGGTTTCCTACAATGAGCAGTTCTTC. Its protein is CASSSLSGVSYNEQFF. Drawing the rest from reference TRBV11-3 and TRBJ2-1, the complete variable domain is EAGVVQSPRYKIIEKKQPVAFWCNPISGHNTLYWYLQNLGQGPELLIRYENEEAVDDSQLPKDRFSAERLKGVDSTLKIQPAELGDSAVYLCASSSLSGVSYNEQFFGPGTRLTVL.

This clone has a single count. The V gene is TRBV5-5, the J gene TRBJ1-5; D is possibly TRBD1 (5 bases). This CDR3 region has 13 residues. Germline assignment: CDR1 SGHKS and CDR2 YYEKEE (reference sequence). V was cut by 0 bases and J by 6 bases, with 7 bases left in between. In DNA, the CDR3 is TGTGCCAGCAGCTTGGAGACAGCTCAGCCCCAGCATTTT. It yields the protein CASSLETAQPQHF.

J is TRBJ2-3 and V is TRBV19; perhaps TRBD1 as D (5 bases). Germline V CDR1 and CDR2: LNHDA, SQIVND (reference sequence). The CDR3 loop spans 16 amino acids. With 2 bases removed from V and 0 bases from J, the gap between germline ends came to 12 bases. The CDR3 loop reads CASSIWRQTSTDTQYF. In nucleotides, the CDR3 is TGTGCCAGTAGTATATGGCGACAGACTAGCACAGATACGCAGTATTTT.

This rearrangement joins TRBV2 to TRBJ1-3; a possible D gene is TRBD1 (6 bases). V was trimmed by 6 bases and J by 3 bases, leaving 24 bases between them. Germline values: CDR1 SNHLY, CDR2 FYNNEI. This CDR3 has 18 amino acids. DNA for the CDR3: TGTGCCAGCAGACGACGGGGGGGTACAGGGCTTTATGGAAACACCATATATTTT. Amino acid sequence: CASRRRGGTGLYGNTIYF.

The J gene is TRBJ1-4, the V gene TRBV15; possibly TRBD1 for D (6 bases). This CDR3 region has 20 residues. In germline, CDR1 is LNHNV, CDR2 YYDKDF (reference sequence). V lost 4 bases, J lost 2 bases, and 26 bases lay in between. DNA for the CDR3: TGTGCCACCAGCACCAAGTTGCGTCAGGGGAGGGCGGCTACTAATGAAAAACTGTTTTTT. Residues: CATSTKLRQGRAATNEKLFF.

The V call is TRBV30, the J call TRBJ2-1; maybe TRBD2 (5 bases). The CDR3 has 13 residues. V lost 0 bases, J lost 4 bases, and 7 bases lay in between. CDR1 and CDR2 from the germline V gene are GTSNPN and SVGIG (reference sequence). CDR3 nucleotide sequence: TGTGCCTGGAGTGTACTAGAATACAATGAGCAGTTCTTC. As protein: CAWSVLEYNEQFF.

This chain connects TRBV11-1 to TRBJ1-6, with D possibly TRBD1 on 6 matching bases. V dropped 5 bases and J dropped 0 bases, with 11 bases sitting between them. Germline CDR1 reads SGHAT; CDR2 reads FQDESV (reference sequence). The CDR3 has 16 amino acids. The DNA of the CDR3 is TGTGCCAGCAGCACTGACAGGAGCTCCTATAATTCACCCCTCCACTTT. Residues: CASSTDRSSYNSPLHF.

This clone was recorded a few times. The CDR3 region is CASSQDGQGYGYTF. The CDR3, as DNA: TGTGCCAGCAGCCAAGATGGACAGGGCTATGGCTACACCTTC. The chain uses TRBV3-1 (or the pseudogene TRBV3-2) and TRBJ1-2, with 8 bases matching TRBD1. This CDR3 is built from 14 residues. The germline V gene encodes CDR1 LGHDT and CDR2 YNNKEL (reference sequence). V lost 0 bases and J lost 4; bases outside the gene matches: 1.

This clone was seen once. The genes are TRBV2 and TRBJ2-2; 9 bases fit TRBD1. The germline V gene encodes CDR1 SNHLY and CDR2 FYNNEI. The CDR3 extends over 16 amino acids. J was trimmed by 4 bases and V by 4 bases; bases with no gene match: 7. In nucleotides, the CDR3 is TGTGCCAGCAGTGGGGACAGGGTTCCAGGCACCGGGGAGCTGTTTTTT. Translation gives CASSGDRVPGTGELFF.

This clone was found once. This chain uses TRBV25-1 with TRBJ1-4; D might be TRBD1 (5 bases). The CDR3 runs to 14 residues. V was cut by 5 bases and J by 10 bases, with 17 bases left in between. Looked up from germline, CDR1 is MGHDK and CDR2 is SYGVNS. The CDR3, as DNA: TGTGCCAGCAGTTTATCGGGGGATGAGGGAAAACTGTTTTTT. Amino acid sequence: CASSLSGDEGKLFF.

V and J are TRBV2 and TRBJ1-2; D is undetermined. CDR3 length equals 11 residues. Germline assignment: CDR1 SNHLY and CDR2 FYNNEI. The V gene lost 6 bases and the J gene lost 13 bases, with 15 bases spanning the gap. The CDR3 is CASRSVNPVTF. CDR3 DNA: TGTGCCAGCAGATCGGTGAACCCCGTCACCTTC.

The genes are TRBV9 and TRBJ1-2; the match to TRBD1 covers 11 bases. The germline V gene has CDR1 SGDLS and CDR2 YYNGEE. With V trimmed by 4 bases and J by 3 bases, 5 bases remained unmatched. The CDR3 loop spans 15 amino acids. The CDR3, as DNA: TGTGCCAGCAGCACAGGGACAGGGGGAGACTATGGCTACACCTTC. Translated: CASSTGTGGDYGYTF.

CDR3 sequence reads: CASRSTPMNTEAFF. DNA for the CDR3: TGTGCCAGCCGATCGACACCAATGAACACTGAAGCTTTCTTT. The chain has TRBV11-2 and TRBJ1-1, with D hard to call. V was shortened by 8 bases and J by 0 bases, with 13 bases between the two germline ends. The CDR3 covers 14 residues. CDR1 is SGHAT and CDR2 is FQNNGV in the germline V gene.

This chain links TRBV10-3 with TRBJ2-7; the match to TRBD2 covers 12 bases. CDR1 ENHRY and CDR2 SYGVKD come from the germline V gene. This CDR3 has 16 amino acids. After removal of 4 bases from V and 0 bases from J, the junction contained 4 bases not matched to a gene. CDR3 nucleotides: TGTGCCATCAGTGGGACTAGCGGGGCGAGCTCCTACGAGCAGTACTTC. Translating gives CAISGTSGASSYEQYF.

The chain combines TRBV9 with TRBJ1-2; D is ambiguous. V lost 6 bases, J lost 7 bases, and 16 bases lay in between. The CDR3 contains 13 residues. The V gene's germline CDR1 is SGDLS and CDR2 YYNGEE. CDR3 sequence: CASTSSRGFGYTF. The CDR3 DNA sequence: TGTGCCAGCACCTCAAGTCGGGGTTTTGGCTACACCTTC.

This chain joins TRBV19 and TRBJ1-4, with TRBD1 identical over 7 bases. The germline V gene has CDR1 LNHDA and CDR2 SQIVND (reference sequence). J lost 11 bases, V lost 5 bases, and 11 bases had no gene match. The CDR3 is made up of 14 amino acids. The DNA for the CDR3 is TGTGCCAGTAGTCCCGACAGGGTCGGGGACAAACTGTTTTTT. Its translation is CASSPDRVGDKLFF.

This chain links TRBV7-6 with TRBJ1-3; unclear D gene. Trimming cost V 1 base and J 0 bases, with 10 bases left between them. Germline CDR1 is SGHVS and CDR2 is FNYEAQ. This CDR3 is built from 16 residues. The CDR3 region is CASSLGTVISGNTIYF. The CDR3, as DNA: TGTGCCAGCAGCTTAGGAACAGTCATCTCTGGAAACACCATATATTTT.